One sample yielded the 8 T cell receptor beta chains listed below, sequenced in a study of T cells expressing NK-cell markers. For each CDR3 protein, TCRdb gives one entry from its re-call of the 5' RACE reads, without DNA. This repertoire comprises around 550,000 distinct CDR3 sequences; its ten largest clones make up around 3.3%. Material: blood T cells: a sorted CD56 or NKG2C T cell subset, CD4+ or CD8+ T cells, or bulk PBMC T cells (not recorded which). Receptors were obtained from a man younger than 35 in good health.

The V and J genes are TRBV7-2 and TRBJ2-6; with no DNA, the TCRdb D assignment of TRBD2 cannot be verified. CDR3 length equals 17 residues. CDR1 SGHTA and CDR2 FQGNSA come from the germline V gene. The CDR3 loop reads CASTPSGRTSGANVLTF.

The V gene is TRBV28, the J gene TRBJ1-5; no DNA is available, so the TRBD1 call from TCRdb remains unchecked. Germline loops: CDR1 MDHEN, CDR2 SYDVKM. The CDR3 is made up of 16 amino acids. This chain's CDR3 is CASRLPGEYSNQPQHF.

J is TRBJ1-3 and V is TRBV12-3 or TRBV12-4. This CDR3 is 14 amino acids long. CDR3 amino acids: CASSPRIEGNTIYF.

The V gene is TRBV7-3, the J gene TRBJ1-1; with no DNA, the TCRdb D assignment of TRBD1 cannot be verified. CDR3 length: 15 residues. Per germline, CDR1 SGHTA and CDR2 FQGTGA. CDR3 in amino acids: CASSLLQGGNTEAFF.

The rearrangement joins TRBV9 to TRBJ2-3; checking the TCRdb D call of TRBD2 is not possible without DNA. This CDR3 spans 14 amino acids. The germline CDR1 and CDR2 sequences are SGDLS and YYNGEE. CDR3 sequence: CASSVDRGYSAQYF.

This chain joins TRBV20-1 and TRBJ1-1. CDR3 length equals 13 residues. The germline V gene has CDR1 DFQATT and CDR2 SNEGSKA (reference sequence). The CDR3 reads CSAFRALEPEAFF.

The V gene is TRBV6-2 or TRBV6-3, the J gene TRBJ2-4; checking the TCRdb D call of TRBD2 is not possible without DNA. This CDR3 comprises 17 residues. The germline V gene encodes CDR1 MNHEY and CDR2 SVGEGT. The CDR3 spells CASSYSRLAGTKNIQYF.

The rearrangement uses TRBV29-1 and TRBJ1-2. CDR1 is SQVTM, CDR2 ANQGSEA, per germline. The CDR3 covers 13 residues. CDR3 in amino acids: CSAQEVLNYGYTF.